Following are 21 T cell receptor beta chains from one sample sequenced in a study of patients and donors after allogeneic stem cell transplantation. In TCRdb, the RT-PCR reads were re-called with MiXCR into one record per CDR3 protein. The data show 400,000 to 500,000 distinct CDR3 sequences, 15% to 20% seen once. The material sequenced was blood, either unsorted or a sorted T cell fraction (not recorded which). Receptor source: a human donor who was either an allogeneic HSCT recipient or a stem cell or donor lymphocyte infusion donor (not recorded which). It is not recorded whose cells these are; they may come from a transplant donor.

This chain links TRBV9 with TRBJ1-1; D unclear. Germline values: CDR1 SGDLS, CDR2 YYNGEE. The CDR3 length is 14 residues. Trimming took off 7 bases at V and 0 bases at J, with 13 bases between the two ends. The CDR3 DNA reads as TGTGCCAGCGAACCCCATACTATGAACACTGAAGCTTTCTTT. This sequence encodes CASEPHTMNTEAFF.

This clonotype has more than one count but fewer than ten. This chain connects TRBV29-1 to TRBJ2-7; D possibly corresponds to TRBD2 (5 bases). CDR1 is SQVTM, CDR2 ANQGSEA, per germline. Trimming removed 4 bases at V and 3 bases at J, with 10 bases between. The CDR3 loop spans 12 amino acids. The CDR3 region has the DNA TGCAGCGTTGTAGCAGGAGGCTACGAGCAGTACTTC. It codes for CSVVAGGYEQYF.

The CDR3 reads CSATRGVNTEAFF. The CDR3 nucleotides read TGCAGTGCAACTAGGGGCGTGAACACTGAAGCTTTCTTT. The rearrangement uses TRBV20-1 and TRBJ1-1, with D possibly matching TRBD1 (5 bases). The V gene's germline CDR1 is DFQATT and CDR2 SNEGSKA (reference sequence). The CDR3 runs 13 residues. V gave up 6 bases and J gave up 0 bases, with 11 bases separating them.

This clonotype showed up just a few times. This chain connects TRBV7-9 to TRBJ2-1; D is unclear. V was shortened by 0 bases and J by 7 bases, with 7 bases between the two germline ends. In germline, CDR1 is SEHNR, CDR2 FQNEAQ (reference sequence). This CDR3 is built from 13 residues. The CDR3 sequence: CASSLAFGNEQFF. The CDR3 DNA sequence: TGTGCCAGCAGCTTAGCGTTCGGGAATGAGCAGTTCTTC.

This clonotype has a handful of counts. This rearrangement joins TRBV19 to TRBJ2-3, with D possibly being TRBD1 or TRBD2 (5 bases each). Trimming took off 10 bases at V and 5 bases at J, with 16 bases between the two ends. Germline V gene data show CDR1 as LNHDA and CDR2 as SQIVND (reference sequence). The CDR3 is 13 amino acids. As DNA, the CDR3 is TGTGCCACTGGGACCCTTCAAGGAGATACGCAGTATTTT. This codes for CATGTLQGDTQYF.

This clonotype has more than one count but fewer than ten. The chain employs TRBV24-1 and TRBJ1-2; D gene ambiguous. CDR1 is KGHDR, CDR2 SFDVKD, per germline. V dropped 3 bases and J dropped 1 base, with 11 bases sitting between them. The CDR3 is 15 amino acids. The CDR3 DNA reads as TGTGCCACCAGTGATCCCACTCGATATAACTATGGCTACACCTTC. It translates to CATSDPTRYNYGYTF.

This clonotype has ten or more counts. The gene calls are TRBV7-9 and TRBJ2-7; no definite D call. The CDR3 consists of 13 residues. V gave up 3 bases and J gave up 4 bases, with 10 bases separating them. Germline CDR1 SEHNR, CDR2 FQNEAQ (reference sequence). CDR3 DNA: TGTGCCAGCAGCTTGGCCGTATCATACGAGCAGTACTTC. Amino acid sequence: CASSLAVSYEQYF.

The rearrangement links TRBV20-1 to TRBJ1-3; D remains ambiguous. The germline V and J ends were trimmed by 0 bases and 4 bases, with 7 bases remaining between them. Germline-derived CDR1 and CDR2 are DFQATT and SNEGSKA (reference sequence). This CDR3 contains 13 residues. The CDR3 sequence is CSARDPEGNTIYF. CDR3 in DNA: TGCAGTGCTAGAGATCCAGAAGGAAACACCATATATTTT.

The chain combines TRBV5-1 with TRBJ2-2, with 9 bases aligning to TRBD1. V was clipped by 4 bases and J by 6 bases; unmatched bases: 10. CDR3 length: 16 residues. Germline lookup yields CDR1 SGHRS and CDR2 YFSETQ. CDR3 in DNA: TGCGCCAGCAGCCCGGAGGGGACAGGGTTCGCCGGGGAGCTGTTTTTT. Protein sequence: CASSPEGTGFAGELFF.

This clonotype was found a few times. J is TRBJ2-3 and V is TRBV5-1; tentative D call: TRBD1 (6 bases). The CDR3 is 17 residues long. V lost 0 bases and J lost 3, with 17 bases in between. The V gene's germline CDR1 is SGHRS and CDR2 YFSETQ. The CDR3 DNA reads as TGCGCCAGCAGCTTGGGGGGTACAGGGCCCGCGACAGATACGCAGTATTTT. Translation gives CASSLGGTGPATDTQYF.

This sequence joins TRBV10-3 and TRBJ2-2; D remains ambiguous. The CDR3 extends over 13 amino acids. Germline lookup yields CDR1 ENHRY and CDR2 SYGVKD. Trimming cost V 0 bases and J 1 base, with 0 bases left between them. The CDR3 sequence is CAISESNTGELFF. The CDR3 region has the DNA TGTGCCATCAGTGAGTCGAACACCGGGGAGCTGTTTTTT.

In this sample, this clonotype turned up many times. The rearrangement links TRBV6-5 to TRBJ2-2; no definite D call. CDR3 length: 13 amino acids. CDR1 is MNHEY and CDR2 is SVGAGI in the germline V gene. V was shortened by 4 bases and J by 5 bases, with 8 bases between the two germline ends. CDR3 region: CASSSDGTGELFF. Here the CDR3 DNA reads TGTGCCAGCAGTTCGGACGGAACCGGGGAGCTGTTTTTT.

In its sample, this clonotype was seen a few times. This chain connects TRBV5-1 to TRBJ1-3; no firm D call. This CDR3 contains 15 residues. Germline V lookup: CDR1 SGHRS, CDR2 YFSETQ. Trimming pared 0 bases from V and 1 base from J, leaving 8 bases between. The CDR3 region is CASSLEPGSGNTIYF. DNA of the CDR3: TGCGCCAGCAGCTTGGAACCGGGATCTGGAAACACCATATATTTT.

The chain links TRBV6-2 or TRBV6-3 to TRBJ2-7; 7 nucleotides align to TRBD1. V lost 6 bases and J lost 3; bases outside the gene matches: 14. The CDR3 is made up of 16 amino acids. The germline V gene encodes CDR1 MNHEY and CDR2 SVGEGT. CDR3 in DNA: TGTGCCAGCAGACCCTATCCGGGACAGAGATTCTACGAGCAGTACTTC. Protein: CASRPYPGQRFYEQYF.

The rearrangement uses TRBV20-1 and TRBJ1-1, with a weak D call TRBD1 (5 bases). Between the trimmed V and J ends, which lost 6 bases and 5 bases, there was a span of 16 bases. The CDR3 is 13 amino acids. CDR1 is DFQATT, CDR2 SNEGSKA, per germline (reference sequence). CDR3 nucleotides: TGCAGTGCGCCGAAAGGGACCAGGACTGAAGCTTTCTTT. Its protein product is CSAPKGTRTEAFF.

This chain uses TRBV6-2 or TRBV6-3 with TRBJ2-5; 10 bases match TRBD2. The CDR3 is made up of 16 amino acids. Germline trimming cut 6 bases from V and 4 bases from J; bases unmatched to any gene: 11. Per the germline V gene, CDR1 is MNHEY and CDR2 is SVGEGT. The CDR3 DNA reads as TGTGCCAGCAGCTATAATAGCGGGGGGCCGGGAGAGACCCAGTACTTC. Translation: CASSYNSGGPGETQYF.

The chain carries TRBV6-5 and TRBJ1-5; 7 nucleotides align to TRBD1. The V and J ends lost 4 bases and 6 bases, in that order; junction bases with no gene match: 6. CDR1 is MNHEY and CDR2 is SVGAGI in the germline V gene. This CDR3 comprises 14 residues. The CDR3 DNA reads TGTGCCAGCAGTTTGACAGGGTCGGCTCAGCCCCAGCATTTT. Amino acids: CASSLTGSAQPQHF.

This clonotype turned up a few times. V is TRBV20-1 and J is TRBJ2-5; D not certain. From germline, CDR1 is DFQATT and CDR2 SNEGSKA (reference sequence). The V end was cut by 5 bases, the J end by 2 bases, with 3 bases between. The CDR3 is 10 amino acids. The CDR3, as DNA: TGCAGTGCTGGGCAAGAGACCCAGTACTTC. This encodes CSAGQETQYF.

The sample holds a few counts of this clonotype. The V call is TRBV18, the J call TRBJ1-6; a weak D match, TRBD1 (5 bases). Trimming pared 1 base from V and 7 bases from J, leaving 14 bases between. The V gene's germline CDR1 is KGHSH and CDR2 LQKENI. The CDR3 runs to 16 residues. DNA for the CDR3: TGTGCCAGCTCACCACAGGGGCGGAGGGCAAATTCACCCCTCCACTTT. This encodes CASSPQGRRANSPLHF.

V is TRBV5-8 and J is TRBJ1-5, with D maybe TRBD1 (5 bases). This CDR3 is built from 14 residues. The V gene's germline CDR1 is SGHTS and CDR2 YDEGEE. V was cut by 5 bases and J by 4 bases, with 13 bases left in between. DNA of the CDR3: TGTGCCAGCAGGTCATGGGGCGAGAATCAGCCCCAGCATTTT. Protein sequence: CASRSWGENQPQHF.

This chain joins TRBV6-5 and TRBJ1-4; D is ambiguous. V gave up 0 bases and J gave up 3 bases, with 8 bases separating them. In germline, CDR1 is MNHEY, CDR2 SVGAGI. The length of the CDR3 is 15 residues. Here the CDR3 reads CASSYSMAANEKLFF. The CDR3 coding sequence is TGTGCCAGCAGTTACTCGATGGCAGCTAATGAAAAACTGTTTTTT.